The clone carrying this T cell receptor beta chain was counted only a few times. V lost 8 bases, J lost 5 bases, and 9 bases stayed unmatched. The V gene's germline CDR1 is MDHEN and CDR2 SYDVKM. This CDR3 contains 13 residues. The data derive from a study of blood T cell repertoires in COVID-19. Whole-study context: Nucleic acid was either cDNA or gDNA, and it came from T cells, B-cell-depleted T cells, or PBMCs.

The method was immunoSEQ multiplex PCR; TCRdb's version includes in-frame clones alone and lacks a portion of them. Of around 250,000 clones listed, 85% to 90% are singletons. The V call is TRBV28, the J call TRBJ2-7; 7 bases map to TRBD1. Sequenced input: peripheral blood. The TCR comes from a man aged 18 to 29 with active or convalescent COVID-19. The CDR3 region has the DNA TGTGCCAGCGGACAGGCCCTATCCAACGAGCAGTACTTC. It yields the protein CASGQALSNEQYF.